These 6 T cell receptor beta chains came from one sample sequenced in a study of blood T cell repertoires in COVID-19. The protocol was immunoSEQ multiplex PCR, while the TCRdb copy is restricted to in-frame clones and leaves out a portion. The sample contains under 150,000 clones, around 80% of which appear only once. Sequenced material: peripheral blood. The origin of the receptors is a man older than 75 with active or convalescent COVID-19.

The chain has TRBV19 and TRBJ1-2; perhaps TRBD1 as D (5 bases). This CDR3 contains 15 residues. CDR1 and CDR2 from the germline V gene are LNHDA and SQIVND (reference sequence). V shed 7 bases and J shed 6 bases, with 21 bases lying between them. The CDR3 DNA reads as TGTGCCAGTACGGTCCAGGGCCCAAAAAGAGATGGCTACACCTTC. Amino acids: CASTVQGPKRDGYTF.

The chain combines TRBV3-1 (or the pseudogene TRBV3-2) with TRBJ1-6; 10 bases line up with TRBD1. The length of the CDR3 is 13 residues. Germline trimming cut 4 bases from V and 9 bases from J; bases unmatched to any gene: 0. Germline-derived CDR1 and CDR2 are LGHDT and YNNKEL (reference sequence). The CDR3 is CASSRDRGSPLHF. DNA for the CDR3: TGTGCCAGCAGCCGGGACAGGGGTTCACCCCTCCACTTT.

The chain links TRBV7-2 to TRBJ2-2; TRBD2 might be the D (5 bases). The CDR3 sequence is 15 residues long. V was clipped by 1 base and J by 7 bases, with 13 bases between them. Germline loops: CDR1 SGHTA, CDR2 FQGNSA. The CDR3 protein is CASSLEFPDFGELFF. Written as DNA, the CDR3 is TGTGCCAGCAGCTTAGAATTTCCGGACTTCGGGGAGCTGTTTTTT.

This rearrangement joins TRBV5-4 to TRBJ2-2; the match to TRBD1 covers 9 bases. This CDR3 contains 15 residues. Losses at the gene ends were 3 bases for V and 1 base for J; bases not matched to a gene: 1. The germline CDR1 and CDR2 sequences are SGHNT and YYREEE (reference sequence). For the CDR3, the DNA is TGTGCCAGCAGCTGGGGACAGGGGAACACCGGGGAGCTGTTTTTT. Translated, it gives CASSWGQGNTGELFF.

The chain uses TRBV18 and TRBJ2-2; weak D call: TRBD1 (5 bases). CDR1 and CDR2 (germline): KGHSH, LQKENI. This CDR3 region has 15 residues. The V and J ends lost 6 bases and 4 bases respectively, with 15 bases between them. The chain's CDR3 is CASSYSQGGTGELFF. The CDR3 DNA reads TGTGCCAGCTCGTATTCGCAGGGTGGCACCGGGGAGCTGTTTTTT.

The chain has TRBV9 and TRBJ2-5; TRBD1 might be the D (6 bases). V was trimmed by 0 bases and J by 2 bases, leaving 20 bases between them. The CDR3 sequence is 18 residues long. Germline CDR1 is SGDLS and CDR2 is YYNGEE. The CDR3 spells CASSVEVLVGGVQETQYF. The CDR3 region has the DNA TGTGCCAGCAGCGTAGAGGTCTTGGTAGGGGGTGTACAAGAGACCCAGTACTTC.